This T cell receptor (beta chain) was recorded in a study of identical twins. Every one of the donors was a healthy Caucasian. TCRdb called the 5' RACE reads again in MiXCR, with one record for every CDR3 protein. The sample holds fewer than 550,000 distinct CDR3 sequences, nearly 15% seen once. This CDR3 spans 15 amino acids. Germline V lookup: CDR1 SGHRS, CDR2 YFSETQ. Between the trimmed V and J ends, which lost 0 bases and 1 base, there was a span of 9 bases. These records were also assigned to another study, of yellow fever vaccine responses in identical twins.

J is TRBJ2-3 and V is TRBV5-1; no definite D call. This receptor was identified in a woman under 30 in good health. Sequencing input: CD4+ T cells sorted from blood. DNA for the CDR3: TGCGCCAGCAGCTTGGATAACTTCGGCACAGATACGCAGTATTTT. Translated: CASSLDNFGTDTQYF.